The T cell receptor (beta chain) described here comes from a study of cytomegalovirus exposure and HLA in healthy donors (dated by TCRdb to between 2016 and 2019). Regarding the study in general: According to a later analysis, the 120 or so validation repertoires were produced on the same platform as the approximately 690 repertoires of the first cohort. The study aimed to test whether cataloging public T cell receptors could reveal signatures of past pathogen exposure. Along with the roughly 670-subject first cohort, a separate validation cohort of around 110 different subjects was used. To predict cytomegalovirus infection status, the study combined high-throughput TCR immunosequencing, statistical association of individual TCRs with disease status, and machine learning.

Libraries came from the immunoSEQ multiplex PCR assay. For the original study's pipeline: A statistical classification framework was built to diagnose cytomegalovirus status from the catalog of TCR beta chain sequences. Held by TCRdb, this immuneACCESS table contains in-frame sequences only and omits some clones. Under half of the omission traces to an unresolved V gene where checked; the cause of the rest is unknown. Clone size and the V and J calls come from that table; the DNA yielded D and trimming. This sample has some 310,000 clones in its table, and roughly 88% of those were observed once. The top ten clonotypes cover about 0.96% of the sample. As for this clone: No antigen is known for it. The input lacks base qualities; no much larger clone sits a single base away.

Separate from the approximately 670-subject first cohort, the validation cohort of some 130 subjects was the group to which the donors belonged. Broad study findings and their caveats: The validation cohort had no HLA typing available for a later analysis, so co-occurrence within that cohort was assessed over all 130 or so repertoires. A total of fewer than 200 TCR beta chains were listed by the study as associated with cytomegalovirus. In vitro tests confirmed that a few of the cytomegalovirus-associated TCR beta chains recognize cytomegalovirus antigens. Most TCR sequences were observed very rarely across donors, whereas some public TCRs were present in many individuals. The classifier was reported to diagnose cytomegalovirus status with high specificity and sensitivity in both the original cohort and the validation cohort. In a later analysis, TCRs clustered in the first cohort were found to also tend to co-occur in the 110 or so validation repertoires, with 94% of cluster scores above 0. The authors suggested that the approach could potentially be extended to other disease states and immunological phenotypes.

From V the trimming removes 4 bases and from J it removes 5 bases, while the gene matches leave 13 bases of the junction unaccounted for. CDR1 and CDR2 were assigned from the germline V gene as SGHTA and FQGNSA. From the cysteine through the phenylalanine, the CDR3 covers 16 amino acids. The only DNA kept is the CDR3, 48 bases in frame from the first base. The sequencing input was PBMCs. Recombination joined TRBV7-2 with TRBJ2-7; 8 bases in between match TRBD2. This sequence originates from a man aged 25-45 years in good health and CMV-seronegative. The DNA sequence is TGTGCCAGCAGCTCACCCGGGGGGGGGCCTTGGAACGAGCAGTACTTC. Translated, this gives CASSSPGGGPWNEQYF.